This paragraph covers one T cell receptor beta chain sequence. Study processing details: Amplification from reference gene primers served as the basis for estimated nucleated cell counts. Clones were read by immunoSEQ multiplex PCR, and TCRdb kept only the in-frame ones, dropping some. The D gene and trimming were derived from the DNA, and the V and J assignments and clone size from that table. Among some 45,000 clones, over 80% were seen once, and the ten largest hold 7.5% to 9.5%. The sample comes from a study of blood T cell repertoires in COVID-19. Study-level information: The analysed material was cDNA or gDNA that came from T cells, B-cell-depleted T cells, or PBMCs.

V trimming: 5 bases; J trimming: 2 bases; junction bases outside the gene matches: 5. The CDR3 covers 15 residues. Germline CDR1 is SGDLS and CDR2 is YYNGEE. Sequenced material: peripheral blood. The sequence was obtained from a man older than 75 in a cohort sampled during active COVID-19. This chain connects TRBV9 to TRBJ2-1; 9 bases map to TRBD2. CDR3 nucleotide sequence: TGTGCCAGCAGTCATAGCGGGGGACCCTACAATGAGCAGTTCTTC. It is translated as CASSHSGGPYNEQFF.